The clone carrying this T cell receptor beta chain was recorded a few times. The antigen is not known. Previously published methods and listed TCR primers were used for the bulk TCR libraries. TCRdb itself ran the PCR reads through MiXCR, one entry per CDR3 protein. Altogether around 300,000 distinct CDR3 sequences are present, roughly 24% being singletons, with the ten largest covering around 0.74%. This entry is derived from a study of molecular identifiers for immune sequencing clone quantification. Findings and caveats of the study: Barcodes shared by identical TCR molecules could lead to underestimated sizes of highly expanded clones. Spiked Jurkat TCR RNA equal to one cell could reportedly be picked out among 800,000 to 1,000,000 naive cells.

It was from about 21,000 to 970,000 sorted cells, with 10%, 30% or 50% RNA, that naive CD8 libraries came. The specimen was naive CD8+ T cells from blood, with Jurkat cell RNA spiked in. Subset given: FACS-sorted CD8+CD4-CCR7+CD45RA+ naive T cells. The source of this sequence is a human donor in good health. Some libraries in this study had Jurkat cell RNA spiked in.

CDR3 DNA sequence: TGTGCCAGCAGCCAAGATCGAGGGTTAAGGAGCTATGGCTACACCTTC. It yields the protein CASSQDRGLRSYGYTF. The chain is built from TRBV4-2 and TRBJ1-2; no clear D gene. Per germline, CDR1 LGHNA and CDR2 YNFKEQ. Trimming shortened V by 0 bases and J by 4 bases, and 15 bases separated the two germline ends. The CDR3 totals 16 residues.